This is a list of T cell receptor beta chains from one sample in a study of blood T cell repertoires in COVID-19. Clones were read by immunoSEQ multiplex PCR, and TCRdb kept only the in-frame ones, dropping some. The repertoire holds approximately 150,000 clones, with 75% to 90% as singletons. The sequenced material came from peripheral blood. Receptors originate from a man aged 55-75 years with active or convalescent COVID-19. The CDR3 runs from the conserved cysteine through the conserved F or W. The D gene is left open where the match is weak. Size values are once, few and many counts, or a class for expanded clones, and some rows have none.

v_call	clone_size	cdr3_length	d_call	j_call	cdr3_aa	cdr3_nt
TRBV3-1/TRBV3-2	NA	13	TRBD2	TRBJ2-7	CASSLGRAYEQYF	TGTGCCAGCAGCCTGGGGAGGGCCTACGAGCAGTACTTC
TRBV11-2	NA	13	NA	TRBJ2-3	CASSLGGADTQYF	TGTGCCAGCAGCTTAGGCGGGGCAGATACGCAGTATTTT
TRBV9	NA	14	NA	TRBJ1-2	CASSVGGGASGYTF	TGTGCCAGCAGCGTAGGAGGGGGAGCGTCTGGCTACACCTTC
TRBV11-2	NA	14	NA	TRBJ2-4	CASSPPPGLNIQYF	TGTGCCAGCAGCCCGCCCCCGGGACTAAACATTCAGTACTTC
TRBV27	NA	15	TRBD2	TRBJ2-7	CASSPLAGGSYEQYF	TGTGCCAGCAGTCCCCTAGCGGGAGGTTCCTACGAGCAGTACTTC
TRBV6-5	NA	13	NA	TRBJ2-5	CASNHRGAETQYF	TGTGCCAGCAACCACCGGGGGGCAGAGACCCAGTACTTC
TRBV27	NA	13	TRBD1	TRBJ1-6	CASSRQGYSPLHF	TGTGCCAGCTCGCGACAGGGGTATTCACCCCTCCACTTT
TRBV24-1	NA	13	NA	TRBJ1-1	CATSDSTGLWAFF	TGTGCCACCAGTGATAGCACAGGGCTTTGGGCTTTCTTT
TRBV27	NA	15	TRBD1	TRBJ1-2	CARTMLQGAKYGYTF	TGTGCCCGTACGATGCTACAGGGGGCTAAGTATGGCTACACCTTC
TRBV9	NA	15	TRBD1	TRBJ2-1	CASSPGGDAYNEQFF	TGTGCCAGCAGCCCAGGGGGCGATGCTTACAATGAGCAGTTCTTC
TRBV6-2/TRBV6-3	NA	15	NA	TRBJ1-4	CASSLIQTTNEKLFF	TGTGCCAGCAGTTTAATCCAGACAACTAATGAAAAACTGTTTTTT
TRBV25-1	few	14	TRBD1	TRBJ1-2	CASSEPGQGNGYTF	TGTGCCAGCAGTGAACCGGGACAGGGGAATGGCTACACCTTC
TRBV7-3	NA	17	NA	TRBJ2-2	CASSLGRQGSNTGELFF	TGTGCCAGCAGCTTAGGGCGGCAGGGGTCGAACACCGGGGAGCTGTTTTTT
TRBV7-7	NA	15	NA	TRBJ2-3	CASSLGTPWTDTQYF	TGTGCTAGCAGCCTCGGGACACCCTGGACAGATACGCAGTATTTT
TRBV7-6	NA	15	TRBD2	TRBJ2-1	CASSRTSGSFNEQFF	TGTGCCAGCAGCCGTACTAGCGGGAGTTTTAATGAGCAGTTCTTC
TRBV19	NA	16	NA	TRBJ1-1	CASRRDTGGRNTEAFF	TGTGCCAGTAGGAGGGATACCGGAGGGCGGAACACTGAAGCTTTCTTT
TRBV2	NA	15	TRBD2	TRBJ2-2	CASIGLAGNTGELFF	TGTGCCAGCATAGGACTAGCGGGAAACACCGGGGAGCTGTTTTTT
TRBV25-1	once	16	NA	TRBJ2-1	CASSRSGGSMGYEQFF	TGTGCCAGCAGTAGAAGCGGAGGTTCTATGGGCTATGAGCAGTTCTTC
TRBV7-9	few	12	NA	TRBJ2-7	CASSQAGYEQYF	TGTGCCAGCAGCCAAGCGGGTTACGAGCAGTACTTC
TRBV6-5	NA	13	TRBD1	TRBJ1-2	CASSSTGNYGYTF	TGTGCCAGCAGTTCGACAGGGAACTATGGCTACACCTTC
TRBV2	NA	15	NA	TRBJ1-4	CASSPNRASDEKLFF	TGTGCCAGCAGTCCCAACAGGGCCTCGGATGAAAAACTGTTTTTT
TRBV27	NA	15	TRBD2	TRBJ2-7	CASSSGRGGSYEQYF	TGTGCCAGCAGTTCGGGGCGGGGGGGATCCTACGAGCAGTACTTC
TRBV7-2	NA	17	TRBD1	TRBJ2-5	CASSLEGDSTGQETQYF	TGTGCCAGCAGCTTAGAGGGGGACAGTACCGGCCAAGAGACCCAGTACTTC
TRBV28	NA	13	NA	TRBJ1-2	CASSRGYSPRDTF	TGTGCCAGCAGTCGGGGGTACTCCCCCCGAGACACCTTC
TRBV5-1	NA	13	TRBD1	TRBJ1-4	CASSLTGGEKLFF	TGCGCCAGCAGCCTAACAGGGGGGGAAAAACTGTTTTTT
TRBV7-6	NA	16	TRBD1	TRBJ2-3	CASSPGTGAATDTQYF	TGTGCCAGCAGCCCCGGGACAGGGGCGGCCACAGATACGCAGTATTTT
TRBV6-1	NA	13	NA	TRBJ2-5	CASSEIREGTQYF	TGTGCCAGCAGTGAAATCCGGGAAGGGACCCAGTACTTC
TRBV5-5	NA	15	TRBD1	TRBJ1-3	CASSEGQGNGNTIYF	TGTGCCAGCAGCGAGGGACAGGGGAACGGAAACACCATATATTTT
TRBV13	NA	17	TRBD2	TRBJ2-5	CASSLKGISGRTETQYF	TGTGCCAGCAGCTTAAAGGGTATTAGCGGGAGGACAGAGACCCAGTACTTC
TRBV3-1/TRBV3-2	NA	14	TRBD1	TRBJ2-1	CASSQRTGLNEQFF	TGTGCCAGCAGTCAAAGGACAGGGCTCAATGAGCAGTTCTTC
TRBV6-5	NA	15	TRBD1	TRBJ1-5	CASQSQGVGNQPQHF	TGTGCCAGCCAGTCGCAGGGGGTCGGCAATCAGCCCCAGCATTTT
TRBV19	NA	18	TRBD2	TRBJ2-7	CASSDRTSGPLRYGEQYF	TGTGCCTCTTCCGACCGGACTAGCGGTCCCTTACGATATGGGGAGCAGTACTTC
TRBV4-3	NA	16	TRBD1	TRBJ1-2	CASSQALQGALLGYTF	TGCGCCAGCAGCCAAGCTCTACAGGGGGCGCTTTTGGGCTACACCTTC
TRBV4-3	once	13	NA	TRBJ1-1	CASSLTGNTEAFF	TGCGCCAGCAGTCTTACCGGGAACACTGAAGCTTTCTTT
TRBV9	NA	14	TRBD2	TRBJ2-5	CASSTTSGQETQYF	TGTGCCAGCAGCACCACTAGCGGCCAAGAGACCCAGTACTTC
TRBV18	NA	15	NA	TRBJ2-5	CASSPGGLPQETQYF	TGTGCCAGCTCACCAGGCGGACTGCCCCAAGAGACCCAGTACTTC
TRBV9	NA	14	TRBD1	TRBJ1-1	CASSVGQANTEAFF	TGTGCCAGCAGCGTGGGACAGGCAAACACTGAAGCTTTCTTT